This entry concerns a single T cell receptor (beta chain). Its cognate antigen is unknown. This record comes from a study of T cell responses to AZD1222 COVID-19 vaccine. Study-wide results and limits: At baseline, seropositivity was found in only six or seven AZD1222 recipients. Spike-specific TCR breadth and depth rose after two AZD1222 doses. Among vaccine-associated CD4 TCRs, coverage spanned spike, with dominance at 160-218 and 743-854.

Generated by immunoSEQ multiplex PCR, the TCRdb table keeps only in-frame clones and is missing some. The sample has roughly 200,000 clones, 90% to 95% seen once. The V and J ends lost 3 bases and 7 bases respectively, with 10 bases between them. Per the germline V gene, CDR1 is ENHRY and CDR2 is SYGVKD. CDR3 length: 14 amino acids. The J gene is TRBJ1-6, the V gene TRBV10-3; a possible D gene is TRBD1 (6 bases). Sequenced material: peripheral blood, taken 28 days after the second AZD1222 dose. The source of this sequence is an adult who received the AZD1222 COVID-19 vaccine. The CDR3 loop reads CAISDGQGNSPLHF. CDR3 nucleotide sequence: TGTGCCATCAGTGATGGCCAGGGGAATTCACCCCTCCACTTT.